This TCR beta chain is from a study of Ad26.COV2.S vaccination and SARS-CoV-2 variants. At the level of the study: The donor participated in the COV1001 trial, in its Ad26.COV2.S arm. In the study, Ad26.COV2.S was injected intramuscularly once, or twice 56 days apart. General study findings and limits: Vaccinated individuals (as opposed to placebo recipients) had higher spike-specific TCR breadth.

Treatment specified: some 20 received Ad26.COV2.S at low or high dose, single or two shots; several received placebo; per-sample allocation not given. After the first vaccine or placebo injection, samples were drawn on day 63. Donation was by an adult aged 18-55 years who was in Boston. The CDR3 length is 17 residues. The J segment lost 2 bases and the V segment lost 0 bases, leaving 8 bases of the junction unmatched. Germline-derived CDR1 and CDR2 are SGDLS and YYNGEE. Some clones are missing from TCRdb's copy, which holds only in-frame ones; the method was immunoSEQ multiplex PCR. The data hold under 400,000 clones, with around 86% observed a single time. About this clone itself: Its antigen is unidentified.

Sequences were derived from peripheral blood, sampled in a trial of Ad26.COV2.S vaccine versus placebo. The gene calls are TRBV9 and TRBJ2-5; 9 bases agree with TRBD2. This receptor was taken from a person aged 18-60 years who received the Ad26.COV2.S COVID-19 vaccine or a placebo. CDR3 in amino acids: CASSVGWAGGTQETQYF. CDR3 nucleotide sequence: TGTGCCAGCAGCGTAGGTTGGGCGGGGGGGACACAAGAGACCCAGTACTTC.